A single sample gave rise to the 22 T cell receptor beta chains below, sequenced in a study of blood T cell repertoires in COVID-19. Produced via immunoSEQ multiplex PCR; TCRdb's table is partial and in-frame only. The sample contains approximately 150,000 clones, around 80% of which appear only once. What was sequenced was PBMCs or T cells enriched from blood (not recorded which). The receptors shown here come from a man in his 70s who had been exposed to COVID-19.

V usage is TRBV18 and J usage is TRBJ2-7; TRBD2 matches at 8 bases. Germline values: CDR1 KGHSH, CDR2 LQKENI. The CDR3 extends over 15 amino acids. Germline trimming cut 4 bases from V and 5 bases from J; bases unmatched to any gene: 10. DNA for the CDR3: TGTGCCAGCTCACTATTTGGCGGGAGGAAGAACGAGCAGTACTTC. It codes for CASSLFGGRKNEQYF.

The CDR3 region is CASSRQDYEQYF. For the CDR3, the DNA is TGTGCCAGCAGCCGACAGGACTACGAGCAGTACTTC. This chain uses TRBV7-2 with TRBJ2-7; D might be TRBD1 (6 bases). Germline CDR1 is SGHTA and CDR2 is FQGNSA. Trimming took 5 bases from V and 3 from J, leaving 8 bases between them. This CDR3 region has 12 residues.

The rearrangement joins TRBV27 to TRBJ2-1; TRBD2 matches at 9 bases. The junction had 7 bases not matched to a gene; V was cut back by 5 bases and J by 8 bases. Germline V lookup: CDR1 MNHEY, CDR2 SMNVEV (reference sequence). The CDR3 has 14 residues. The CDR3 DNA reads TGTGCCAGCAGTCGGAGCGGGAGGAGGTATGAGCAGTTCTTC. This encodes CASSRSGRRYEQFF.

The CDR3 loop reads CASSIRQEHYGYTF. CDR3 in DNA: TGTGCCAGTAGTATCCGACAGGAGCACTATGGCTACACCTTC. This chain uses TRBV19 with TRBJ1-2; possibly TRBD1 for D (6 bases). Germline V gene lookup returns CDR1 LNHDA and CDR2 SQIVND (reference sequence). The CDR3 is 14 residues long. V was trimmed by 3 bases and J by 3 bases, leaving 11 bases between them.

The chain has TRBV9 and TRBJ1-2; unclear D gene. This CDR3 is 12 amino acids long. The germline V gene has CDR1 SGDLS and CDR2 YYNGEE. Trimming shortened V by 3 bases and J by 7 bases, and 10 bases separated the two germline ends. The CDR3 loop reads CASSEEAGGYTF. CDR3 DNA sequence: TGTGCCAGCAGCGAAGAGGCGGGTGGCTACACCTTC.

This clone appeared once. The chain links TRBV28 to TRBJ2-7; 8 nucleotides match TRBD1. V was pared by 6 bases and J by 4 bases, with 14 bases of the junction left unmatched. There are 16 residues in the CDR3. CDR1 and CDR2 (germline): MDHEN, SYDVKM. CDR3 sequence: CASRTLTGTGLYEQYF. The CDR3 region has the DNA TGTGCCAGCAGAACTTTGACCGGGACAGGACTATACGAGCAGTACTTC.

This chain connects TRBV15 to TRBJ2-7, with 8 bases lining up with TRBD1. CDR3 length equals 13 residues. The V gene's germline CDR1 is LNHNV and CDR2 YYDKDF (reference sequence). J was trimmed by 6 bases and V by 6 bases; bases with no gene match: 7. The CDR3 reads CATSRQGQSEQYF. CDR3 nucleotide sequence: TGTGCCACCAGTAGACAGGGGCAAAGCGAGCAGTACTTC.

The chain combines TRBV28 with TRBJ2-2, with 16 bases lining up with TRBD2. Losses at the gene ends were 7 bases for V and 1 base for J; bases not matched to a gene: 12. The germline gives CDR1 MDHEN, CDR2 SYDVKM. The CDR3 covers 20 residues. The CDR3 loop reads CASTPGLAGGTIRNTGELFF. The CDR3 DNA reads TGTGCCAGCACCCCGGGACTAGCGGGAGGGACGATTAGGAACACCGGGGAGCTGTTTTTT.

As DNA, the CDR3 is TGTGCCAGTAGTTTGACAGGGGTGACTGAAGCTTTCTTT. Translation: CASSLTGVTEAFF. The V gene is TRBV19, the J gene TRBJ1-1; 8 bases map to TRBD1. Germline V lookup: CDR1 LNHDA, CDR2 SQIVND (reference sequence). This CDR3 is 13 amino acids long. The ends lost 5 bases at V and 5 bases at J; junction bases unmatched: 4.

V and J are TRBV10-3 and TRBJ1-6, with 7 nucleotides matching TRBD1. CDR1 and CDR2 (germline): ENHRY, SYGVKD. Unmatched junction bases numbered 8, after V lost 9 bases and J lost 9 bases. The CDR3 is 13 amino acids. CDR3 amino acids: CAITGTAFSPLHF. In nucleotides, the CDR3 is TGTGCCATTACCGGGACAGCCTTTTCACCCCTCCACTTT.

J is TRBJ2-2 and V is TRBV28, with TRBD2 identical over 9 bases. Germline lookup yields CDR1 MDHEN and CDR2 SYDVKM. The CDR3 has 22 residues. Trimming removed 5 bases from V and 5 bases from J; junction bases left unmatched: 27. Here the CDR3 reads CASSALGWLAGNFTEYTGELFF. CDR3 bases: TGTGCCAGCAGTGCCTTGGGGTGGCTAGCGGGAAATTTTACCGAGTATACCGGGGAGCTGTTTTTT. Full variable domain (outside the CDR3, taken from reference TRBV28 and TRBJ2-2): DVKVTQSSRYLVKRTGEKVFLECVQDMDHENMFWYRQDPGLGLRLIYFSYDVKMKEKGDIPEGYSVSREKKERFSLILESASTNQTSMYLCASSALGWLAGNFTEYTGELFFGEGSRLTVL.

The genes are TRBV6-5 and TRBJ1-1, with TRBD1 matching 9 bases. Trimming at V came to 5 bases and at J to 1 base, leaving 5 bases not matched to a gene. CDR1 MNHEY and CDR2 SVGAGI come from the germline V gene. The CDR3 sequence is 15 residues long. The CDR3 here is CASSPGQGPNTEAFF. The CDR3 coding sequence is TGTGCCAGCAGTCCCGGACAGGGGCCGAACACTGAAGCTTTCTTT.

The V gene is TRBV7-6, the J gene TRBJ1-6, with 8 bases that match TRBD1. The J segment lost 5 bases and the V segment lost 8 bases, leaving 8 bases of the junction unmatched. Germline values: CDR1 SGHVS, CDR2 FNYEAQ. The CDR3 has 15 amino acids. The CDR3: CASSDRGPNNSPLHF. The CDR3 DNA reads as TGTGCCAGCTCAGACAGGGGTCCGAATAATTCACCCCTCCACTTT. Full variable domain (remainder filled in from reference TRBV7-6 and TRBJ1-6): GAGVSQSPRYKVTKRGQDVALRCDPISGHVSLYWYRQALGQGPEFLTYFNYEAQQDKSGLPNDRFSAERPEGSISTLTIQRTEQRDSAMYRCASSDRGPNNSPLHFGNGTRLTVT.

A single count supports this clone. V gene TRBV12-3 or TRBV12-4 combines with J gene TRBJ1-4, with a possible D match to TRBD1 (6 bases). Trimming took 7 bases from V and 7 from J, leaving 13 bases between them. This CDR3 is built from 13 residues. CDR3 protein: CASKGGRGEKLFF. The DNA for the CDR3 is TGTGCCAGCAAAGGGGGACGGGGTGAAAAACTGTTTTTT.

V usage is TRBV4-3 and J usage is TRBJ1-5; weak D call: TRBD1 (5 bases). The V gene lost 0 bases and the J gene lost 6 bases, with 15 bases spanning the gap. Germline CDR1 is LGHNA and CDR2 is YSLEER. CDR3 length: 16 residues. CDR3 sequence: CASSQDGGITGQPQHF. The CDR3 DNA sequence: TGCGCCAGCAGCCAAGATGGGGGGATAACGGGTCAGCCCCAGCATTTT.

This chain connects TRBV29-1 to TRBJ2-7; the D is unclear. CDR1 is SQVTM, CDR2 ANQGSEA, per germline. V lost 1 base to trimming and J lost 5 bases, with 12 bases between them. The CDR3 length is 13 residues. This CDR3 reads CSVEGGAVNEQYF. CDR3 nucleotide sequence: TGCAGCGTTGAAGGAGGTGCCGTAAACGAGCAGTACTTC.

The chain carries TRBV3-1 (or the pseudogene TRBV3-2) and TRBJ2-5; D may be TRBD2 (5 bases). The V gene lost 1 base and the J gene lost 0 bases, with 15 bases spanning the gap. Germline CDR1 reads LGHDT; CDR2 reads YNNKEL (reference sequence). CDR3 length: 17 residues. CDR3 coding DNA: TGTGCCAGCAGCCAAGCGGTGGCTAGCCCGTACCAAGAGACCCAGTACTTC. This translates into CASSQAVASPYQETQYF.

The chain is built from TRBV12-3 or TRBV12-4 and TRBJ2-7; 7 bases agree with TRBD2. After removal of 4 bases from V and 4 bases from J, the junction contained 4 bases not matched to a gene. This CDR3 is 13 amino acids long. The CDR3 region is CASSSGRGYEQYF. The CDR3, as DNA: TGTGCCAGCAGTTCAGGGAGGGGATACGAGCAGTACTTC.

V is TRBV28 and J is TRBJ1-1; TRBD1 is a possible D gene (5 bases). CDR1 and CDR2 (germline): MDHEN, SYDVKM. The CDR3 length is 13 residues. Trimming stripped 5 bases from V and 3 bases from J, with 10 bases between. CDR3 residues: CASSGQGYTEAFF. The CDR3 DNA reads TGTGCCAGCAGTGGGCAGGGTTACACTGAAGCTTTCTTT.

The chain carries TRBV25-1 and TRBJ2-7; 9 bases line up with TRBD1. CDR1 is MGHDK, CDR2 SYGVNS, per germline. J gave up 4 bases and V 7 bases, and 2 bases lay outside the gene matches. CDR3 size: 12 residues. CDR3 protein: CASNRGLYEQYF. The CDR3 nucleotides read TGTGCCAGCAACAGGGGGCTTTACGAGCAGTACTTC.

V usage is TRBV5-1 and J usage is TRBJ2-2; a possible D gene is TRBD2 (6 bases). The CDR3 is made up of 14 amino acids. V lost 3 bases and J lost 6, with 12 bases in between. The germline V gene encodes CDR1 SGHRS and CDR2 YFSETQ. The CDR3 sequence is CASSYGRDAGELFF. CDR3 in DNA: TGCGCCAGCAGCTACGGGCGGGACGCCGGGGAGCTGTTTTTT.

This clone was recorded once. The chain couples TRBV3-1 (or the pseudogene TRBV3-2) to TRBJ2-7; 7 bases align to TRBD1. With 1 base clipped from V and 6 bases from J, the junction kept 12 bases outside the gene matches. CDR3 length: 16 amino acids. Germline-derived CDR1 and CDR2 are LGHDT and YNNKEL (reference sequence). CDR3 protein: CASSQGGTAKRGEQYF. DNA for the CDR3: TGTGCCAGCAGCCAAGGAGGGACAGCCAAGCGTGGCGAGCAGTACTTC.